This TCR beta chain derives from a study of T-cell memory formation after mild COVID-19. There are a few counts of this clonotype. Germline V gene data show CDR1 as SGHRS and CDR2 as YFSETQ. The V gene end was trimmed by 1 base and the J gene end by 5 bases; junction bases not matched to a gene: 8. The CDR3 runs 15 residues. TCR alpha and TCR beta cDNA libraries carrying sample barcodes and UMIs came from 5'RACE with constant-segment primers. TCRdb independently ran MiXCR on the 5' RACE reads; one entry per CDR3 protein. The sample has more than 80,000 distinct CDR3 sequences; 9.5% to 15% are singletons.

The TCR sequence derives from an adult woman who had mild COVID-19 (a few samples of this study predate the infection). Cell type and time point are not known. The specimen sequenced was PBMCs or a T cell subset sorted from them (not recorded which). V is TRBV5-1 and J is TRBJ2-7; 8 bases align to TRBD1. CDR3 residues: CASSLYGQGNDEQYF. The CDR3 bases are TGCGCCAGCAGCTTGTACGGACAGGGAAACGACGAGCAGTACTTC.